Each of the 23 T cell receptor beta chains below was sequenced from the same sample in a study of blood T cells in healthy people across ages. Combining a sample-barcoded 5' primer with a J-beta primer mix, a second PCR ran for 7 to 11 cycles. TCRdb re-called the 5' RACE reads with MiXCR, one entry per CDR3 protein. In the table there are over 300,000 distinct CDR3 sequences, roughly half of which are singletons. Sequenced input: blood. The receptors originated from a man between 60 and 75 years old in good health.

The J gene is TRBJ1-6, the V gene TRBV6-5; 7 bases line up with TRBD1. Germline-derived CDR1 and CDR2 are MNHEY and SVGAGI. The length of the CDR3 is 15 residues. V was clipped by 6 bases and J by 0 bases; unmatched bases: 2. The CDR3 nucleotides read TGTGCCAGCAGGTGGGACAGCTCCTATAATTCACCCCTCCACTTT. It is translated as CASRWDSSYNSPLHF.

The chain's CDR3 is CASSPPLTEAFF. In DNA, the CDR3 is TGTGCCAGCAGTCCACCCCTCACTGAAGCTTTCTTT. This chain joins TRBV12-3 or TRBV12-4 and TRBJ1-1; D gene ambiguous. The germline V and J ends were trimmed by 5 bases and 4 bases, with 8 bases remaining between them. This CDR3 is 12 amino acids long.

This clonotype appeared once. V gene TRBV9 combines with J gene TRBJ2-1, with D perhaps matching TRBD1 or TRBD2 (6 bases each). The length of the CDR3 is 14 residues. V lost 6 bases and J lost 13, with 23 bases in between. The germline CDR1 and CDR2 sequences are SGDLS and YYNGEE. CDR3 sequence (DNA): TGTGCCAGCACCCGGAGGGGGGCTGGGGAGACCCAGTTCTTC. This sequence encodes CASTRRGAGETQFF.

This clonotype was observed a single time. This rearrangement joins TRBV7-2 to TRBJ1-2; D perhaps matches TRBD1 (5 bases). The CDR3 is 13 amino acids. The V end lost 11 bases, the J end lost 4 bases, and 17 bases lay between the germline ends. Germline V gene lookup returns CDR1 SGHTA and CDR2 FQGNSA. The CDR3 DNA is TGTGCCTCCCGGGGGGAGGTCTTCTATGGCTACACCTTC. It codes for CASRGEVFYGYTF.

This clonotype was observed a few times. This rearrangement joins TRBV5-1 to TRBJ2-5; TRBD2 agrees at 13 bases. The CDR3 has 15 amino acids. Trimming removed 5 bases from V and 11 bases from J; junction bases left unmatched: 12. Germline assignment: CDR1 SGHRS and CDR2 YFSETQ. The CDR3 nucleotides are TGCGCCAGCAGGCCCCACGGACTAGCGGGAGATGGGCAGTACTTC. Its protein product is CASRPHGLAGDGQYF.

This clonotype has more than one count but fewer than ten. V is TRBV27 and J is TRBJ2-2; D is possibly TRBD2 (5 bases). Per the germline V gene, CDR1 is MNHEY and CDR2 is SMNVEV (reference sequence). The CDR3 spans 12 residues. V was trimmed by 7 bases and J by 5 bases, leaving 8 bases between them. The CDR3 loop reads CASTSGTGELFF. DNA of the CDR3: TGTGCCAGCACCTCGGGGACCGGGGAGCTGTTTTTT.

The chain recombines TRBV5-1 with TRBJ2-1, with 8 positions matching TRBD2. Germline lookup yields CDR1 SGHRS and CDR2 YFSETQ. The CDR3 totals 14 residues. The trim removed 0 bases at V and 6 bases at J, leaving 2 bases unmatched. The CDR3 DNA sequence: TGCGCCAGCAGCTTGGAGGGGACTAGCAATGAGCAGTTCTTC. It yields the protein CASSLEGTSNEQFF.

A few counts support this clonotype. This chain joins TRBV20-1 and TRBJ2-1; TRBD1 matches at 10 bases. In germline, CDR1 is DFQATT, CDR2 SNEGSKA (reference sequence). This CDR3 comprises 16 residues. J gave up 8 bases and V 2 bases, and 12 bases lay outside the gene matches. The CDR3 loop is CSARPPRQGARDEQFF. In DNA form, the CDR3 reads TGCAGTGCTAGACCTCCCCGACAGGGGGCGCGTGATGAGCAGTTCTTC.

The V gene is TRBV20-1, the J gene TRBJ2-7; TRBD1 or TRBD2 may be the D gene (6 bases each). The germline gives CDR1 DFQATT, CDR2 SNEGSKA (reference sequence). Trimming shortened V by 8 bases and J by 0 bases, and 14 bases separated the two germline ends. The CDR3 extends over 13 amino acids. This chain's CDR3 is CSPQGTFSYEQYF. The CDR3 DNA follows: TGCAGTCCCCAGGGGACTTTCTCCTACGAGCAGTACTTC.

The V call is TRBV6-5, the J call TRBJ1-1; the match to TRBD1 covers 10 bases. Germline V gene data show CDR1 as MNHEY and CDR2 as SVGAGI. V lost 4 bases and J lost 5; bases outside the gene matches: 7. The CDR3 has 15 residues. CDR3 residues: CASSSWTGGKTEAFF. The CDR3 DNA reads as TGTGCCAGCAGTTCCTGGACAGGGGGGAAAACTGAAGCTTTCTTT.

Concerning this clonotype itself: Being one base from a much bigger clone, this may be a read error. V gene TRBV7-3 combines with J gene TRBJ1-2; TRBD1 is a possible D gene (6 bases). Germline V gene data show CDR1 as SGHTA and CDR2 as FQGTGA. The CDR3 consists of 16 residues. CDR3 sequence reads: CASNLSGAQGIYGYTF. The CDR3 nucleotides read TGTGCCAGCAACTTATCGGGGGCACAGGGCATTTATGGCTACACCTTC.

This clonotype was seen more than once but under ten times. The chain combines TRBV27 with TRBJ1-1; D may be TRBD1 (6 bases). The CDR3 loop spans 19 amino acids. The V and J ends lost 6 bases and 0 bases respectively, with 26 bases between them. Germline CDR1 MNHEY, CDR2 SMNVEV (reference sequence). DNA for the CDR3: TGTGCCAGCAGAAGTCCCCTAAGGCAGGGGCGATTATTGAACACTGAAGCTTTCTTT. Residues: CASRSPLRQGRLLNTEAFF.

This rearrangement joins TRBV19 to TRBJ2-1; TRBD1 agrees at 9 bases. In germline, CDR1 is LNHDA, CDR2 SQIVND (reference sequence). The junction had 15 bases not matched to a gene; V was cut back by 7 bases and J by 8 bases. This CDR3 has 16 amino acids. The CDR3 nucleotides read TGTGCCAGTAAAGGTTTCCGGGACAGGGCTTTTGATGAGCAGTTCTTC. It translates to CASKGFRDRAFDEQFF.

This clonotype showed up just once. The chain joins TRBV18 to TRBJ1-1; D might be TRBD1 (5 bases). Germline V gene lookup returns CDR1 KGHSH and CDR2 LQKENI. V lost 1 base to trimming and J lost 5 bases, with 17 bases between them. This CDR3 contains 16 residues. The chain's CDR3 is CASSPRVGGWRTEAFF. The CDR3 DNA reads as TGTGCCAGCTCACCACGTGTGGGGGGATGGAGAACTGAAGCTTTCTTT.

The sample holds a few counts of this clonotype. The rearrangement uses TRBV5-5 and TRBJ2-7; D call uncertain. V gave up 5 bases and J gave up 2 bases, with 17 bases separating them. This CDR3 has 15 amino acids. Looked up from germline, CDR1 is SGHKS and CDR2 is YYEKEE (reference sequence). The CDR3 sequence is CASRRLVAGAYEQYF. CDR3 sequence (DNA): TGTGCCAGCAGACGGTTGGTGGCAGGAGCCTACGAGCAGTACTTC.

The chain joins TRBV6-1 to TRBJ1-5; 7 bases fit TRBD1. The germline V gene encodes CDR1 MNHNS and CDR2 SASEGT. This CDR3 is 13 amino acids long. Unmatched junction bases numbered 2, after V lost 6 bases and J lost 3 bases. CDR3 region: CASRGQINQPQHF. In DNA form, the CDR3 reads TGTGCCAGCAGGGGACAGATCAATCAGCCCCAGCATTTT.

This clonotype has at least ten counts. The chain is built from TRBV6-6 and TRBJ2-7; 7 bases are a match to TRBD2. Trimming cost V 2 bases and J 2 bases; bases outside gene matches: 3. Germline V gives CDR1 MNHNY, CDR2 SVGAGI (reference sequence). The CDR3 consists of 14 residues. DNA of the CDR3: TGTGCCAGCAGTTACGGGGGGGGAACCTACGAGCAGTACTTC. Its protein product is CASSYGGGTYEQYF.

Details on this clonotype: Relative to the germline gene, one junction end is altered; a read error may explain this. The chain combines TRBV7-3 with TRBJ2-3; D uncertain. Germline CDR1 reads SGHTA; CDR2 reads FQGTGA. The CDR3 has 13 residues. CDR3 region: CVSSVEARDTQYF. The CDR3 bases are TGTGTCAGCAGCGTAGAGGCTCGGGATACGCAGTATTTT.

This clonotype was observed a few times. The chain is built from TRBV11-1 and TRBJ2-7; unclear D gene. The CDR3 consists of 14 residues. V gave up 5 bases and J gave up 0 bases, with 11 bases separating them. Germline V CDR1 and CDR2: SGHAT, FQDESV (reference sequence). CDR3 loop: CASSLDWSSYEQYF. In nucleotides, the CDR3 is TGTGCCAGCAGCCTCGACTGGAGCTCCTACGAGCAGTACTTC.

As DNA, the CDR3 is TGCAGTGCTAGCCGGCTCACCTCCTACGAGCAGTACTTC. This sequence encodes CSASRLTSYEQYF. The chain joins TRBV20-1 to TRBJ2-7; D is unclear. The length of the CDR3 is 13 residues. Trimming pared 3 bases from V and 0 bases from J, leaving 9 bases between. Germline CDR1 and CDR2: DFQATT and SNEGSKA (reference sequence).

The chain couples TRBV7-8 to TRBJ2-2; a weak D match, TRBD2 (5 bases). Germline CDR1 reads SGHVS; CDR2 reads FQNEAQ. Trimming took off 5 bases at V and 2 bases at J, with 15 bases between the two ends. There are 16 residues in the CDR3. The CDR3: CASSAHYRENTGELFF. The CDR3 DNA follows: TGTGCCAGCAGCGCTCATTACCGGGAAAACACCGGGGAGCTGTTTTTT. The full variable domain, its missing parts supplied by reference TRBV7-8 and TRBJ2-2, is GAGVSQSPRYKVAKRGQDVALRCDPISGHVSLFWYQQALGQGPEFLTYFQNEAQLDKSGLPSDRFFAERPEGSVSTLKIQRTQQEDSAVYLCASSAHYRENTGELFFGEGSRLTVL.

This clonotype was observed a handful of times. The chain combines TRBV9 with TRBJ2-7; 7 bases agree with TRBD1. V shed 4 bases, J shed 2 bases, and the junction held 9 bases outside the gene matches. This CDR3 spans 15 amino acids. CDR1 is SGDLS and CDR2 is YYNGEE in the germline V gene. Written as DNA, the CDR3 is TGTGCCAGCAGCCCCCTAGGGGGCGGAACCTACGAGCAGTACTTC. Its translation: CASSPLGGGTYEQYF. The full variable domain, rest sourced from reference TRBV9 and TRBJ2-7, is DSGVTQTPKHLITATGQRVTLRCSPRSGDLSVYWYQQSLDQGLQFLIQYYNGEERAKGNILERFSAQQFPDLHSELNLSSLELGDSALYFCASSPLGGGTYEQYFGPGTRLTVT.

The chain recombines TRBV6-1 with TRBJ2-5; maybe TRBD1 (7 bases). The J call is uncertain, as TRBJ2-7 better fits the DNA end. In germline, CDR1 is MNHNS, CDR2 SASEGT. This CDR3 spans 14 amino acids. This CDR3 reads CASSDWQGGCEQYF. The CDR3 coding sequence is TGTGCCAGCAGTGACTGGCAGGGGGGCTGCGAGCAGTACTTC.